This TCR beta chain originates from a study of blood T cell repertoires in COVID-19. Study details: Some COVID-19 samples were acute and others convalescent; all came from the United States, Italy and Spain. The cDNA or gDNA used as material had been derived from T cells, B-cell-depleted T cells, or PBMCs.

Trimming took 4 bases from V and 1 from J; bases not matched to a gene: 5. Per germline, CDR1 SGDLS and CDR2 YYNGEE. The CDR3 runs 17 residues. Per the original methods: Reference gene primer amplification gave nucleated cell count estimates. Repertoires were generated with immunoSEQ multiplex PCR, while TCRdb's copy carries only in-frame clones and drops some. V and J calls plus clone size are reproduced from that table; the DNA served to infer D and trimming. The table lists roughly 300,000 clones, 88% of them singletons. V is TRBV9 and J is TRBJ2-5; TRBD2 matches 15 bases. The TCR originated in a man aged 18 to 29 with active or convalescent COVID-19. The sequenced sample consisted of peripheral blood. The DNA of the CDR3 is TGTGCCAGCAGCCACGGGACTAGCGGGGGGTCCCAAGAGACCCAGTACTTC. Amino acids: CASSHGTSGGSQETQYF.